This T cell receptor beta chain derives from a study of T cell responses to AZD1222 COVID-19 vaccine. Regarding the study as a whole: Samples come after the peak T cell response, not at day 14. Spike-specific TCR breadth and depth rose after two AZD1222 doses. Donor demographics were predominantly white British with a female majority; clonal diversity may be underestimated.

This clone turned up a few times. Its antigen is currently unknown. Assay used: immunoSEQ multiplex PCR; TCRdb lists only in-frame clones, some missing. The data contain approximately 180,000 clones, roughly 92% of them singletons. V was cut by 2 bases and J by 5 bases, with 15 bases left in between. Germline V gene data show CDR1 as MNHNS and CDR2 as SASEGT. The CDR3 has 15 amino acids. This TCR derives from an adult in good health. Sequencing used peripheral blood, obtained on day 0 of AZD1222 vaccination. V and J are TRBV6-1 and TRBJ2-5; D might be TRBD1 (6 bases). This CDR3 reads CASSETPGHPETQYF. The CDR3 nucleotides read TGTGCCAGCAGTGAAACCCCGGGACACCCGGAGACCCAGTACTTC.